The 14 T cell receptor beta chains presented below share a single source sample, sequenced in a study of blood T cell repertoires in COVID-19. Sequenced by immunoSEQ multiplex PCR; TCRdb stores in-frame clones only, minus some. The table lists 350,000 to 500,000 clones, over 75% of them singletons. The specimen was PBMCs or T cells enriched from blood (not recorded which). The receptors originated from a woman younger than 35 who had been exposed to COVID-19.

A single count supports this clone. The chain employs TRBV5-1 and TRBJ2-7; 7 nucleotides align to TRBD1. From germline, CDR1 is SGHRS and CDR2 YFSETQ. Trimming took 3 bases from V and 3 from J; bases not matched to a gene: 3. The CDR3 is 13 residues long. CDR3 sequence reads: CASSYGQVYEQYF. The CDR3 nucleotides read TGCGCCAGCAGCTACGGACAGGTCTACGAGCAGTACTTC.

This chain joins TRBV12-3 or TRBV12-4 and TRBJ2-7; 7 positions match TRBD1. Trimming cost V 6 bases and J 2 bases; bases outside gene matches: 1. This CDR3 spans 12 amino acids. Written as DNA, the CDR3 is TGTGCCAGCAGGACAGGGCCCTACGAGCAGTACTTC. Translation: CASRTGPYEQYF.

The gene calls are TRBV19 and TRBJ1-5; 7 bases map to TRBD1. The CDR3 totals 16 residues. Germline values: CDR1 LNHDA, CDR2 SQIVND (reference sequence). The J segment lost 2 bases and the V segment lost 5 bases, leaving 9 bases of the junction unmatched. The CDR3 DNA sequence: TGTGCCAGTAGTGGGGCGACAGGGCTCCGCAATCAGCCCCAGCATTTT. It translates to CASSGATGLRNQPQHF.

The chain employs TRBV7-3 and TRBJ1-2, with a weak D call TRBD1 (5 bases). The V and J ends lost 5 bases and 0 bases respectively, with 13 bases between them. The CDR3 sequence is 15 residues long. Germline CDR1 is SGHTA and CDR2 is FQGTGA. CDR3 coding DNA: TGTGCCAGCAGCCCGATCTCGACAGCTAACTATGGCTACACCTTC. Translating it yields CASSPISTANYGYTF.

CDR3 nucleotides: TGTGCCAGCAATACAGGGGTGGGGGCCAACGTCCTGACTTTC. Translating it yields CASNTGVGANVLTF. The chain combines TRBV6-5 with TRBJ2-6; 7 nucleotides match TRBD1. The CDR3 length is 14 residues. V shed 7 bases and J 4 bases; nucleotides not matched to a gene: 4. Germline values: CDR1 MNHEY, CDR2 SVGAGI.

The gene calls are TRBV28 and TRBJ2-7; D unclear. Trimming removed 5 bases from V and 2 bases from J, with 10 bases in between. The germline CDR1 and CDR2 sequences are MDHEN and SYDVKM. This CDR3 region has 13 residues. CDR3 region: CASSQDSPYEQYF. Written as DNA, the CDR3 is TGTGCCAGCAGTCAAGACTCTCCCTACGAGCAGTACTTC.

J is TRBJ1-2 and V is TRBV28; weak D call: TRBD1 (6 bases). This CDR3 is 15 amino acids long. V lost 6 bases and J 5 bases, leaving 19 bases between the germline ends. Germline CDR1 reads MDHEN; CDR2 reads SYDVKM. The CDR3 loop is CASRDSGDLFYGYTF. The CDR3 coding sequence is TGTGCCAGCAGGGACAGCGGGGACCTCTTTTATGGCTACACCTTC.

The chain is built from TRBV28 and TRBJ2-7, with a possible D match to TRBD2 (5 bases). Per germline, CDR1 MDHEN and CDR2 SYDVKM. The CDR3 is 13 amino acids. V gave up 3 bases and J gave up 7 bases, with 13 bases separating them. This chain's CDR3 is CASSLSRVYEQYF. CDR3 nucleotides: TGTGCCAGCAGTTTGTCGCGGGTTTATGAGCAGTACTTC.

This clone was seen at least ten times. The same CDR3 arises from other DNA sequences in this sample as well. The CDR3 bases are TGTGCCAGCAGAGGGACAGGGGGATCACCCCTCCACTTT. Encoded protein: CASRGTGGSPLHF. The chain combines TRBV28 with TRBJ1-6, with TRBD1 matching 11 bases. Trimming took 6 bases from V and 10 from J; bases not matched to a gene: 2. The CDR3 totals 13 residues. The V gene's germline CDR1 is MDHEN and CDR2 SYDVKM.

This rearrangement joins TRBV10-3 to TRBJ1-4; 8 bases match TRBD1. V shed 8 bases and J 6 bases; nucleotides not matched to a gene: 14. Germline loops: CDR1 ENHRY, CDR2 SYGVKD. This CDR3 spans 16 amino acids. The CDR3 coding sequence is TGTGCCATCCCTGGACAGGGATACCATTTGTATGAAAAACTGTTTTTT. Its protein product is CAIPGQGYHLYEKLFF.

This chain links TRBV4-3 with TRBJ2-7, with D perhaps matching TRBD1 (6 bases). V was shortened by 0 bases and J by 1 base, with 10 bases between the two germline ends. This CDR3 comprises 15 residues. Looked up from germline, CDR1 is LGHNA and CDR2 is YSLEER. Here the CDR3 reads CASSQEGTSSYEQYF. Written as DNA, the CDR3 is TGCGCCAGCAGCCAAGAAGGGACAAGTTCCTACGAGCAGTACTTC.

The CDR3 loop is CASRGTGGSNQPQHF. CDR3 coding DNA: TGTGCCAGCAGGGGGACAGGGGGGAGCAATCAGCCCCAGCATTTT. The chain employs TRBV28 and TRBJ1-5; 11 positions match TRBD1. Per germline, CDR1 MDHEN and CDR2 SYDVKM. This CDR3 has 15 residues. Trimming cost V 6 bases and J 1 base; bases outside gene matches: 2.

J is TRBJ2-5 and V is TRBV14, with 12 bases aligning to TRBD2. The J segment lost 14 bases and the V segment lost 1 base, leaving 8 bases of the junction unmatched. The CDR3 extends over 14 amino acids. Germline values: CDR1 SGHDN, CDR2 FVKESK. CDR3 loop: CASSQVLAGGLSYF. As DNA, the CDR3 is TGTGCCAGCAGCCAAGTACTAGCGGGGGGCTTAAGTTACTTC.

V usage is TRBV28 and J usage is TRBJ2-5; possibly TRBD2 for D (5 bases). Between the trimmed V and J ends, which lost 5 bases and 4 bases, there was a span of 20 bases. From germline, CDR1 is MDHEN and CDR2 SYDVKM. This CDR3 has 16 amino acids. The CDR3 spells CASSPAGAAAPETQYF. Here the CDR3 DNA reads TGTGCCAGCAGTCCAGCCGGTGCAGCGGCCCCAGAGACCCAGTACTTC.